Sequencing of this TCR beta chain was carried out in a study of Graves' ophthalmopathy and Graves' hyperthyroidism. Amplification from RNA transcripts yielded the TCR beta CDR3 regions. An opening RT-PCR round employed HTBI primers and preceded a second-round multiplex PCR. TCRdb called the multiplex PCR reads again in MiXCR, with one record for every CDR3 protein. The repertoire includes about 370,000 distinct CDR3 sequences, about a sixth of them detected once, and roughly 1.6% sits in the top ten. This clonotype was found many times. Germline CDR1 reads LGHNA; CDR2 reads YSLEER. V lost 4 bases to trimming and J lost 3 bases; unmatched junction nucleotides: 8. The CDR3 totals 15 residues.

This clonotype originated in a woman aged 18-29 years with Graves' ophthalmopathy. The sequencing input was peripheral blood. V usage is TRBV4-3 and J usage is TRBJ2-7; 8 nucleotides match TRBD2. CDR3: CASSPNPSGSYEQYF. DNA of the CDR3: TGCGCCAGCAGCCCCAACCCCAGCGGGAGCTACGAGCAGTACTTC.